The clone carrying this T cell receptor beta chain was counted ten times or more. From the RT-PCR reads, TCRdb called clonotypes with MiXCR, one entry per CDR3 protein. The top ten hold roughly 3.9% of the sample, which has hundreds of thousands of distinct CDR3 sequences, 14% seen once. This CDR3 is built from 13 residues. The V end was cut by 2 bases, the J end by 5 bases, with 10 bases between. CDR1 is MNHEY, CDR2 SVGAGI, per germline. The clonotype was recovered from a female donor in good health, serving as a healthy control. The specimen sequenced was memory CD4+ T cells from blood. The chain uses TRBV6-5 and TRBJ2-7, with D tentatively TRBD1 (5 bases). The chain's CDR3 is CASSYRQGNEQYF. The CDR3 DNA reads as TGTGCCAGCAGTTACCGCCAGGGTAACGAGCAGTACTTC.